Presented here are 22 T cell receptor beta chains from one specimen sequenced in a study of vaccination and CD4 T cells after COVID-19 (dated by TCRdb to the early 2020s). The library was prepared using PCR. Sequencing used an Illumina iSeq 100. At the Johns Hopkins FTIC core, DNA from the cultured CD4+ T cells underwent TCR sequencing with the Oncomine TCR Beta short-read assay. TCRdb reprocessing: public reads trimmed at Q25 with fastp, clones called with MiXCR, in-frame beta chains kept. When rows share a CDR3 protein, they turn into one entry using the most common DNA and genes. Within this sample are 9,500 or so distinct CDR3 sequences, with 20% to 30% of them counted one time only. The top ten hold 35% to 55% of the sample. The treatment or condition label here, explained by the study, means: roughly ten-day PBMC culture with coronavirus spike peptide pools or control peptides (ViraFEST assay).

No antigen is known for these receptors. Specimen: CD4+ T cells from blood, cultured in vitro, collected before SARS-CoV-2 vaccination. These receptors originate from a human donor who received a COVID-19 vaccine.

The chain carries TRBV5-6 and TRBJ2-1; D is unresolved. Germline V gives CDR1 SGHDT, CDR2 YYEEEE. The CDR3 runs to 16 residues. The ends were cut back, 1 base at V and 0 bases at J, with 11 bases in the middle. The CDR3 reads CASSLMGSSSYNEQFF. Here the CDR3 DNA reads TGTGCCAGCAGCTTGATGGGGTCGAGCTCCTACAATGAGCAGTTCTTC. The full variable domain, its missing parts supplied by reference TRBV5-6 and TRBJ2-1, is DAGVTQSPTHLIKTRGQQVTLRCSPKSGHDTVSWYQQALGQGPQFIFQYYEEEERQRGNFPDRFSGHQFPNYSSELNVNALLLGDSALYLCASSLMGSSSYNEQFFGPGTRLTVL.

The sample holds a few counts of this clonotype. J is TRBJ2-7 and V is TRBV6-5; 8 nucleotides align to TRBD2. The CDR3 runs to 14 residues. The J segment lost 1 base and the V segment lost 4 bases, leaving 3 bases of the junction unmatched. Germline-derived CDR1 and CDR2 are MNHEY and SVGAGI. DNA for the CDR3: TGTGCCAGCAGTTCCGGGGGGGGATCCTACGAGCAGTACTTC. Protein: CASSSGGGSYEQYF.

This clonotype was observed a few times. This chain joins TRBV2 and TRBJ1-1, with 8 bases that match TRBD1. The junction had 13 bases not matched to a gene; V was cut back by 3 bases and J by 4 bases. The CDR3 length is 17 residues. Germline V CDR1 and CDR2: SNHLY, FYNNEI. The CDR3 DNA is TGTGCCAGCAGTGAGGAGACAGGGGTATTATACTTCACTGAAGCTTTCTTT. Protein sequence: CASSEETGVLYFTEAFF.

In this sample, this clonotype turned up a few times. This rearrangement joins TRBV5-1 to TRBJ2-5; perhaps D is TRBD1 or TRBD2 (6 bases each). This CDR3 region has 15 residues. Germline CDR1 and CDR2: SGHRS and YFSETQ. Trimming took off 1 base at V and 4 bases at J, with 14 bases between the two ends. The DNA of the CDR3 is TGCGCCAGCAGCTTGCCCGGGGGCGGCGTAGAGACCCAGTACTTC. This sequence encodes CASSLPGGGVETQYF.

The gene calls are TRBV30 and TRBJ2-7; the D is unclear. Trimming left V 0 bases short and J 1 base short, with 4 bases between. Germline V lookup: CDR1 GTSNPN, CDR2 SVGIG (reference sequence). The CDR3 extends over 12 amino acids. The CDR3 loop reads CAWSVGSYEQYF. The CDR3 coding sequence is TGTGCCTGGAGTGTGGGGTCCTACGAGCAGTACTTC. The full variable domain, completed using reference TRBV30 and TRBJ2-7, is SQTIHQWPATLVQPVGSPLSLECTVEGTSNPNLYWYRQAAGRGLQLLFYSVGIGQISSEVPQNLSASRPQDRQFILSSKKLLLSDSGFYLCAWSVGSYEQYFGPGTRLTVT.

This sequence joins TRBV10-1 and TRBJ2-3; 7 positions match TRBD2. This CDR3 region has 14 residues. From germline, CDR1 is WNHNN and CDR2 SYGVQD (reference sequence). V was pared by 3 bases and J by 8 bases, with 8 bases of the junction left unmatched. The chain's CDR3 is CASSDTGGLGTQYF. The CDR3 DNA sequence: TGCGCCAGCAGTGATACGGGGGGATTGGGTACGCAGTATTTT.

This clonotype was seen only a few times. The chain recombines TRBV5-1 with TRBJ1-2; no firm D call. Trimming shortened V by 4 bases and J by 0 bases, and 13 bases separated the two germline ends. The germline gives CDR1 SGHRS, CDR2 YFSETQ. There are 15 residues in the CDR3. CDR3 protein: CASSPRDRANYGYTF. The CDR3 coding sequence is TGCGCCAGCAGCCCCCGGGATAGGGCTAACTATGGCTACACCTTC.

The chain is built from TRBV20-1 and TRBJ2-3, with 9 bases identical to TRBD2. With V trimmed by 0 bases and J by 2 bases, 12 bases remained unmatched. Germline V gene data show CDR1 as DFQATT and CDR2 as SNEGSKA (reference sequence). The CDR3 is made up of 18 amino acids. For the CDR3, the DNA is TGCAGTGCTAGAGATGGGGCGCCCGGCGGGGGGGCCACAGATACGCAGTATTTT. It codes for CSARDGAPGGGATDTQYF.

This clonotype was seen a few times. The chain combines TRBV6-1 with TRBJ1-3; TRBD1 matches at 7 bases. This CDR3 contains 15 residues. Looked up from germline, CDR1 is MNHNS and CDR2 is SASEGT. J gave up 0 bases and V 7 bases, and 6 bases lay outside the gene matches. The DNA of the CDR3 is TGTGCCAGCAAACAGGGGCTTAGCTCTGGAAACACCATATATTTT. Residues: CASKQGLSSGNTIYF.

The chain recombines TRBV30 with TRBJ2-1; 7 bases align to TRBD1. V lost 3 bases to trimming and J lost 1 base; unmatched junction nucleotides: 6. The CDR3 sequence is 15 residues long. Per the germline V gene, CDR1 is GTSNPN and CDR2 is SVGIG (reference sequence). In DNA, the CDR3 is TGTGCCTGGAGGAATAGACAGGGATCCTACAATGAGCAGTTCTTC. Protein sequence: CAWRNRQGSYNEQFF.

In nucleotides, the CDR3 is TGCGCCAGCAGTGTGACAGGGGCCGCTGGGGCCAACGTCCTGACTTTC. Encoded protein: CASSVTGAAGANVLTF. The chain recombines TRBV10-2 with TRBJ2-6; the match to TRBD1 covers 8 bases. Germline assignment: CDR1 WSHSY and CDR2 SAAADI. The CDR3 runs to 16 residues. J gave up 2 bases and V 4 bases, and 4 bases lay outside the gene matches.

The J gene is TRBJ2-2, the V gene TRBV18, with D hard to call. The CDR3 covers 14 residues. Per the germline V gene, CDR1 is KGHSH and CDR2 is LQKENI. The V end lost 0 bases, the J end lost 5 bases, and 7 bases lay between the germline ends. CDR3 loop: CASSPPTRTGELFF. CDR3 sequence (DNA): TGTGCCAGCTCACCACCGACGCGTACCGGGGAGCTGTTTTTT.

This clonotype has more than one count but fewer than ten. The gene calls are TRBV21-1 and TRBJ2-3. TRBV21-1 has pseudogene status. There are 16 residues in the CDR3. The CDR3 nucleotides are TGTGCCAGCAGCAGATTTAAGCAGCTTAGCACAGATACGCAGTATTTT. Translating it yields CASSRFKQLSTDTQYF.

This sequence joins TRBV20-1 and TRBJ1-2, with TRBD1 matching over 7 bases. The ends lost 6 bases at V and 4 bases at J; junction bases unmatched: 5. CDR1 is DFQATT, CDR2 SNEGSKA, per germline (reference sequence). The CDR3 is 12 amino acids. For the CDR3, the DNA is TGCAGTGCCCGGACAGGTCCCTATGGCTACACCTTC. This encodes CSARTGPYGYTF.

This chain uses TRBV7-9 with TRBJ1-2, with D tentatively TRBD1 (5 bases). The CDR3 contains 14 residues. The germline V gene has CDR1 SEHNR and CDR2 FQNEAQ (reference sequence). V lost 1 base and J lost 7, with 13 bases in between. This CDR3 reads CASSLESGTSGYTF. The CDR3 DNA follows: TGTGCCAGCAGCTTAGAATCCGGGACTAGTGGCTACACCTTC.

The chain is built from TRBV6-1 and TRBJ1-2; the match to TRBD1 covers 9 bases. V gave up 3 bases and J gave up 4 bases; unmatched junction bases: 0. The CDR3 has 13 residues. In germline, CDR1 is MNHNS, CDR2 SASEGT. DNA of the CDR3: TGTGCCAGCAGTGAGGACAGGGGCTATGGCTACACCTTC. Protein product: CASSEDRGYGYTF.

This clonotype was picked up a small number of times. The V gene is TRBV4-1, the J gene TRBJ2-3; D is tentatively TRBD1 or TRBD2 (5 bases each). Per germline, CDR1 MGHRA and CDR2 YSYEKL. V lost 4 bases and J lost 6, with 11 bases in between. CDR3 length: 13 amino acids. The CDR3 nucleotides are TGCGCCAGCAGCCGATACAGGAGGGATACGCAGTATTTT. It encodes CASSRYRRDTQYF.

The rearrangement links TRBV12-3 or TRBV12-4 to TRBJ2-7, with 10 bases fitting TRBD1. There are 14 residues in the CDR3. With V trimmed by 2 bases and J by 6 bases, 4 bases remained unmatched. In nucleotides, the CDR3 is TGTGCCAGCAGTTTAAGGACAGGGGGGGGCGAGCAGTACTTC. Translating gives CASSLRTGGGEQYF.

This chain connects TRBV5-1 to TRBJ2-3, with unresolved D. V lost 0 bases to trimming and J lost 1 base, with 6 bases between them. Germline-derived CDR1 and CDR2 are SGHRS and YFSETQ. This CDR3 has 14 amino acids. For the CDR3, the DNA is TGCGCCAGCAGCTTGGTCTTGCGCACAGATACGCAGTATTTT. Translated, it gives CASSLVLRTDTQYF.

This clonotype was observed a few times. The chain employs TRBV5-4 and TRBJ2-3; 8 bases fit TRBD2. The germline V gene encodes CDR1 SGHNT and CDR2 YYREEE (reference sequence). Trimming took 0 bases from V and 6 from J; bases not matched to a gene: 3. The CDR3 loop spans 14 amino acids. The chain's CDR3 is CASSLERGSDTQYF. The CDR3 DNA follows: TGTGCCAGCAGCTTGGAGCGGGGGAGTGATACGCAGTATTTT. The full variable domain, in which reference TRBV5-4 and TRBJ2-3 provide the parts outside the CDR3, is ETGVTQSPTHLIKTRGQQVTLRCSSQSGHNTVSWYQQALGQGPQFIFQYYREEENGRGNFPPRFSGLQFPNYSSELNVNALELDDSALYLCASSLERGSDTQYFGPGTRLTVL.

The chain joins TRBV12-3 or TRBV12-4 to TRBJ2-3; 8 bases are a match to TRBD2. V was pared by 3 bases and J by 2 bases, with 4 bases of the junction left unmatched. The CDR3 totals 15 residues. The CDR3 coding sequence is TGTGCCAGCAGTTTCGCGGGGGGCGCCACAGATACGCAGTATTTT. The encoded protein is CASSFAGGATDTQYF.

This clonotype was seen only once. The chain recombines TRBV6-5 with TRBJ2-1, with 10 bases fitting TRBD1. The CDR3 extends over 15 amino acids. V shed 4 bases and J 9 bases; nucleotides not matched to a gene: 9. Germline loops: CDR1 MNHEY, CDR2 SVGAGI. The CDR3 reads CASSFDRGRSGEQFF. CDR3 in DNA: TGTGCCAGCAGTTTTGACAGGGGGCGATCAGGTGAGCAGTTCTTC.